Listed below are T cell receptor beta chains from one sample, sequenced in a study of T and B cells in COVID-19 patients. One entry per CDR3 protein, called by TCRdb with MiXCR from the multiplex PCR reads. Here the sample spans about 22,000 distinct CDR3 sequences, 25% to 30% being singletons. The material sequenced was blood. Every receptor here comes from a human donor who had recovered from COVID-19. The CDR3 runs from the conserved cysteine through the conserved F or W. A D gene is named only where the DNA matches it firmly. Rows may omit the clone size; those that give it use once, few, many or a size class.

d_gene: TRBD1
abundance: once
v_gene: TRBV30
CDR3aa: CAWSPQGVGNTIYF

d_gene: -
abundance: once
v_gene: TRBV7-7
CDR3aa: CASGQGRIETQYF

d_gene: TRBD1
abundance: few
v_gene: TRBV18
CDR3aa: CASSELRTGAGETQYF

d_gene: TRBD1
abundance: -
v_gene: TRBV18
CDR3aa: CASSPPQGASTEAFF

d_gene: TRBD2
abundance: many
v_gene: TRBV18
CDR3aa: CASSPPGTRDTGELFF

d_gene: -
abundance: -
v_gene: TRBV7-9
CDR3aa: CASSRSIQETQYF

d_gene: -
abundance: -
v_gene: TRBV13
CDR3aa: CASSLRGRGTYEQYF

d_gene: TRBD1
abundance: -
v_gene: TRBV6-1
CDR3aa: CASTLGQTDEQYF

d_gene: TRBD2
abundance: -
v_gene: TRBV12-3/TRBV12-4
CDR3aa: CASSWGGETQYF

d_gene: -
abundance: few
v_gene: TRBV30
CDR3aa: CAWKELGLGTGELFF

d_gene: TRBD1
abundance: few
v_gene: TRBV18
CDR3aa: CASSGQGGLAEAFF

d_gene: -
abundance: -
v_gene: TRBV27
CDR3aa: CASSHVGYGYTF

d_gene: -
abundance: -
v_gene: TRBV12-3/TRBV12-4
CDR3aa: CASSLDGTQNEQFF

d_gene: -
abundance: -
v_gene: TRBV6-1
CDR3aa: CASKAEAYTDTQYF

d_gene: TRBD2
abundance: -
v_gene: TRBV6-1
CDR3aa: CASTRTSGTSASYEQYF

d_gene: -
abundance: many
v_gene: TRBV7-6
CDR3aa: CASSSVDNEQFF

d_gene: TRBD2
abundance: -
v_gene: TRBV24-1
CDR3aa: CATSASGTSGTDEQFF

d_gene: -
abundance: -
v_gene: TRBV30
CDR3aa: CAGGINRNTEAFF

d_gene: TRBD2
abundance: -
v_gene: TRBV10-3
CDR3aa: CAIRTILGGSTDTQYF

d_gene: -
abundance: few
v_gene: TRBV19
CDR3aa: CASTPPRRSPRDTEAFF

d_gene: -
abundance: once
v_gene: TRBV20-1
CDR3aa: CSARGTGGGENCFF

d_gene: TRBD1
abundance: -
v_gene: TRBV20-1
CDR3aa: CSAERGQGEFSQYF

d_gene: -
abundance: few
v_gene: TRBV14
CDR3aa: CASSQVTMNEQFF

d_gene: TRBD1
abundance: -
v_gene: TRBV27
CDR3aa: CASSHRDRVYEQYF

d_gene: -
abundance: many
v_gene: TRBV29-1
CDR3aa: CSVEVSGNQPQHF

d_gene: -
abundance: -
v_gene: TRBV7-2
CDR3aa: CASSTTRAAANEKLFF

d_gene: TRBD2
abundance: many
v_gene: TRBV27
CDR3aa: CASNPAWTSGNEQFF

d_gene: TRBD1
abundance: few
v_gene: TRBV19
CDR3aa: CASSPWTGAYQPQHF

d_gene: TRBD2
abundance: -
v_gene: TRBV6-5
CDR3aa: CASSRAGGNTGELFF

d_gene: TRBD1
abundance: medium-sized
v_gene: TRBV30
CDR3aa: CAWRGTGGTGELFF

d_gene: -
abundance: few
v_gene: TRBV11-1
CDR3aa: CASSLALAGAGETQYF

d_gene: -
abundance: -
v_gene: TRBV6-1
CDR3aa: CAGCRDPYNSPLHF

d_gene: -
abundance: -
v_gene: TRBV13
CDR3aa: CASSLEGSSHTEAFF

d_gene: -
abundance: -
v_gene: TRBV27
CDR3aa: CASSPGQLISGNTIYF

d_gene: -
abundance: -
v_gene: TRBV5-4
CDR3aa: CASSLAGAMNTEAFF

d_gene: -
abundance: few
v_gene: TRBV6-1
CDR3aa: CASTTWGNGYTF

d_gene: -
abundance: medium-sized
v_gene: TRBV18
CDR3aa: CASSQRDDSYNEQFF

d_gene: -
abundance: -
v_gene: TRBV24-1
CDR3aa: CATSDLDTTNEKLFF

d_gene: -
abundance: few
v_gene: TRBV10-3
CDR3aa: CAISEGPRKTYEQYF